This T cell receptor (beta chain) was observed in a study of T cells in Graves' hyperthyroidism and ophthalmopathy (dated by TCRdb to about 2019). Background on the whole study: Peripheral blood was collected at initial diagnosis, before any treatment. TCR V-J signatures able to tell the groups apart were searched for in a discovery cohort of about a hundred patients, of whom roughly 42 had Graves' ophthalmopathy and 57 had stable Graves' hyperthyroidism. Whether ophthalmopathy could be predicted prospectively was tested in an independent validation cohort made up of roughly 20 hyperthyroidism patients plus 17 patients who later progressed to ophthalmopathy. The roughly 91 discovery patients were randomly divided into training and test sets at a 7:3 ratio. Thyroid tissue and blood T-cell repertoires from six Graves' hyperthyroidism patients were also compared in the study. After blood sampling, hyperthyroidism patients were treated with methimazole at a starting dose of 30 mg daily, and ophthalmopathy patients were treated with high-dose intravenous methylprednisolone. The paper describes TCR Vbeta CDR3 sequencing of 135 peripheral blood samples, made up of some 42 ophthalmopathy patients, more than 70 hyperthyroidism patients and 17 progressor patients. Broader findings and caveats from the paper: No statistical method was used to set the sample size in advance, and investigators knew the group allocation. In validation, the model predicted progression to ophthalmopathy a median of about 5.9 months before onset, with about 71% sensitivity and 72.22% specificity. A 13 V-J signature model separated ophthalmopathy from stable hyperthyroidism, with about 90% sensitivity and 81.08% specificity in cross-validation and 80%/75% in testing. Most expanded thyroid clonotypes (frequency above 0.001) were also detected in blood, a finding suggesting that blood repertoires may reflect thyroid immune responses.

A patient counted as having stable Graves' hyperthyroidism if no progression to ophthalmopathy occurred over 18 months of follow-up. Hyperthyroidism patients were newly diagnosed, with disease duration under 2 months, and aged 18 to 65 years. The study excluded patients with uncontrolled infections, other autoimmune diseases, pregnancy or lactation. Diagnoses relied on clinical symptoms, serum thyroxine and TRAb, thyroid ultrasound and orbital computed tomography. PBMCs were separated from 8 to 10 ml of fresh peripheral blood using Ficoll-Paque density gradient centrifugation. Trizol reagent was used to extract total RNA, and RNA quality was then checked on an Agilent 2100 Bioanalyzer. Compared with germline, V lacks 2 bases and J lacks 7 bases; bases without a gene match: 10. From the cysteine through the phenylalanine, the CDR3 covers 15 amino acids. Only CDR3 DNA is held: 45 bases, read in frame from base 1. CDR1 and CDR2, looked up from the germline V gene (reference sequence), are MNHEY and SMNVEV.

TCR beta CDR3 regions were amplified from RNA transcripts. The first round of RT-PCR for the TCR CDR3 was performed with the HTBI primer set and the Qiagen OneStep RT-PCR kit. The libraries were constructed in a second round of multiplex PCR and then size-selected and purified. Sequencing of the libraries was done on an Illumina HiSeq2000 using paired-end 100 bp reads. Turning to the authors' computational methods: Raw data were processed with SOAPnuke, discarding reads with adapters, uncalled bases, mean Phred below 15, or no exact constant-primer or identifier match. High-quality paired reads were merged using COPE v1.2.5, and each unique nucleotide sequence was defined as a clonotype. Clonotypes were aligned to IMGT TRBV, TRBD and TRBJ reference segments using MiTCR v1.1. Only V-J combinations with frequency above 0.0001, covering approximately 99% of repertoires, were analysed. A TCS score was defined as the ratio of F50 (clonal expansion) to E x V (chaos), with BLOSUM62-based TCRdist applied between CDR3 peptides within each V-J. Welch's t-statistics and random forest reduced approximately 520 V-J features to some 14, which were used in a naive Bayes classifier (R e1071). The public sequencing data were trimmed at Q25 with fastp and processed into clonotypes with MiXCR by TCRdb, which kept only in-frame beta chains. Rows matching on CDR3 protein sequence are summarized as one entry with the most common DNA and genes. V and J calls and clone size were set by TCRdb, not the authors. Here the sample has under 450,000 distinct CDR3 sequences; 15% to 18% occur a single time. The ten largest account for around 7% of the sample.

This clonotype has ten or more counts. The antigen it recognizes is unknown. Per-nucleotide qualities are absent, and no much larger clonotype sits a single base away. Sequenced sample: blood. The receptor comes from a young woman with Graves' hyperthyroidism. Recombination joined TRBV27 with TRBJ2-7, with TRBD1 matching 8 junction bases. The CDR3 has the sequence CASSLKGQGAREQYF. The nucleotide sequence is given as TGTGCCAGCAGTTTAAAAGGTCAGGGGGCTCGGGAGCAGTACTTC.